This T cell receptor beta chain was sequenced in a study of shared clonotypes between healthy human individuals. V dropped 0 bases and J dropped 3 bases, with 6 bases sitting between them. Germline CDR1 and CDR2: LNHNV and YYDKDF (reference sequence). CDR3 length: 13 residues. Naive CD8 cells comprised CD45RO-negative, CCR7-positively selected cells, excluding terminally differentiated effector memory CD45RA+ cells. The repertoire was sequenced with immunoSEQ multiplex PCR; TCRdb's copy has only in-frame clones and lacks some. The table shows about 1,800,000 clones, with over 85% occurring only once.

The chain carries TRBV15 and TRBJ2-7; TRBD1 is a possible D gene (6 bases). Sequenced material: naive CD8+ T cells sorted from blood. The TCR comes from a young man in good health. CDR3 DNA sequence: TGTGCCACCAGCAGAGAACAGGGCTACGAGCAGTACTTC. Protein sequence: CATSREQGYEQYF.